These 13 T cell receptor beta chains share one sample of origin, sequenced in a study of shared clonotypes between healthy human individuals. Clones were sequenced by immunoSEQ multiplex PCR, and TCRdb holds only the in-frame ones, with some missing. The table records some 650,000 clones, approximately 97% of them present only once. Sequenced input: naive CD4+ T cells sorted from blood. Subset specified: CD45RA+ positively selected. These receptors all come from a woman in her 30s in good health.

This clone was seen more than once but under ten times. The rearrangement links TRBV20-1 to TRBJ2-1; no clear D. V was cut by 7 bases and J by 5 bases, with 6 bases left in between. Germline values: CDR1 DFQATT, CDR2 SNEGSKA (reference sequence). The CDR3 is 10 amino acids. CDR3 DNA sequence: TGCAGTGAAAGTAACAATGAGCAGTTCTTC. Translation gives CSESNNEQFF.

This clone was observed a single time. The chain has TRBV28 and TRBJ1-2; tentatively, D is TRBD1 (5 bases). The germline V gene has CDR1 MDHEN and CDR2 SYDVKM. The CDR3 runs to 14 residues. Deletions cut 7 bases from V and 8 bases from J, with 20 bases between. This CDR3 is CASIDGTQVVGYTF. DNA of the CDR3: TGTGCCAGCATAGACGGGACCCAGGTTGTCGGCTACACCTTC.

This rearrangement joins TRBV29-1 to TRBJ1-1; D gene unclear. The germline V gene has CDR1 SQVTM and CDR2 ANQGSEA. The ends were cut back, 5 bases at V and 1 base at J, with 11 bases in the middle. CDR3 size: 13 residues. In DNA form, the CDR3 reads TGCAGCGTTTCCTACGTTGGGAACACTGAAGCTTTCTTT. Its translation: CSVSYVGNTEAFF.

This chain uses TRBV19 with TRBJ1-2; TRBD1 is a possible D gene (6 bases). V shed 2 bases and J shed 4 bases, with 14 bases lying between them. The germline gives CDR1 LNHDA, CDR2 SQIVND (reference sequence). The CDR3 is made up of 15 amino acids. The CDR3 region is CASSITVEQGYGYTF. DNA of the CDR3: TGTGCCAGTAGTATAACCGTGGAACAGGGCTATGGCTACACCTTC.

This clone is a singleton in its sample. Within the sample, other DNA sequences also encode this same CDR3. This chain connects TRBV5-1 to TRBJ2-5; weak D call: TRBD1 (6 bases). Per germline, CDR1 SGHRS and CDR2 YFSETQ. Trimming removed 2 bases from V and 3 bases from J, with 11 bases in between. The CDR3 extends over 14 amino acids. The CDR3 coding sequence is TGCGCCAGCAGCTTAGCAGGGGCAAAAGAGACCCAGTACTTC. This translates into CASSLAGAKETQYF.

V usage is TRBV19 and J usage is TRBJ2-1; the match to TRBD2 covers 11 bases. V lost 7 bases, J lost 6 bases, and 5 bases stayed unmatched. Per germline, CDR1 LNHDA and CDR2 SQIVND (reference sequence). CDR3 length: 14 residues. Here the CDR3 DNA reads TGTGCCAGTACCGGTAGCGGGAGGGGCAATGAGCAGTTCTTC. Translation gives CASTGSGRGNEQFF. Filled out from reference TRBV19 and TRBJ2-1, the complete variable domain reads DGGITQSPKYLFRKEGQNVTLSCEQNLNHDAMYWYRQDPGQGLRLIYYSQIVNDFQKGDIAEGYSVSREKKESFPLTVTSAQKNPTAFYLCASTGSGRGNEQFFGPGTRLTVL.

The V and J genes are TRBV4-1 and TRBJ2-1; 8 bases are a match to TRBD2. CDR1 is MGHRA, CDR2 YSYEKL, per germline. This CDR3 region has 16 residues. Unmatched junction bases numbered 15, after V lost 7 bases and J lost 7 bases. The CDR3 loop is CASNPRDSGRRNEQFF. CDR3 sequence (DNA): TGCGCCAGCAACCCTCGTGACAGCGGGAGACGGAATGAGCAGTTCTTC.

The chain has TRBV15 and TRBJ2-3; 13 nucleotides line up with TRBD2. CDR3 length equals 14 residues. V dropped 7 bases and J dropped 7; count of bases not matched to a gene: 5. CDR1 is LNHNV and CDR2 is YYDKDF in the germline V gene (reference sequence). The CDR3 reads CATKTSGRLNTQYF. CDR3 sequence (DNA): TGTGCCACCAAGACTAGCGGGAGGCTTAATACGCAGTATTTT.

The chain has TRBV4-1 and TRBJ2-1, with D perhaps TRBD2 (6 bases). Germline V gene data show CDR1 as MGHRA and CDR2 as YSYEKL. V shed 0 bases and J shed 3 bases, with 21 bases lying between them. The CDR3 is 19 residues long. CDR3 sequence: CASSQDPVAGRDLYNEQFF. Here the CDR3 DNA reads TGCGCCAGCAGCCAAGATCCCGTCGCAGGGCGGGACCTCTACAATGAGCAGTTCTTC.

This chain connects TRBV27 to TRBJ2-3; no firm D call. Germline V lookup: CDR1 MNHEY, CDR2 SMNVEV (reference sequence). The V and J ends lost 6 bases and 2 bases respectively, with 9 bases between them. The CDR3 contains 13 residues. For the CDR3, the DNA is TGTGCCAGCAGCCACAACCCCACAGATACGCAGTATTTT. Translated, it gives CASSHNPTDTQYF.

This chain uses TRBV12-5 with TRBJ2-6, with unresolved D. The CDR3 totals 16 residues. Germline V CDR1 and CDR2: LGHNT, FRNRAP. Trimming cost V 3 bases and J 0 bases, with 9 bases left between them. Here the CDR3 DNA reads TGTGCTAGTGGTTTTGAAAATTACTCTGGGGCCAACGTCCTGACTTTC. This gives the protein CASGFENYSGANVLTF.

This chain links TRBV4-1 with TRBJ2-7; 7 nucleotides line up with TRBD1. This CDR3 region has 14 residues. The ends lost 4 bases at V and 5 bases at J; junction bases unmatched: 8. Germline V gene data show CDR1 as MGHRA and CDR2 as YSYEKL. CDR3 in amino acids: CASSRRDRVDEQYF. The CDR3 bases are TGCGCCAGCAGCCGCCGCGACAGGGTCGACGAGCAGTACTTC.

The chain has TRBV5-4 and TRBJ2-3; weak D call: TRBD1 (6 bases). V was clipped by 4 bases and J by 2 bases, with 14 bases between them. The germline gives CDR1 SGHNT, CDR2 YYREEE (reference sequence). This CDR3 is 15 amino acids long. CDR3 protein: CASSVTGLDTDTQYF. CDR3 coding DNA: TGTGCCAGCAGCGTCACAGGGCTTGACACAGATACGCAGTATTTT.